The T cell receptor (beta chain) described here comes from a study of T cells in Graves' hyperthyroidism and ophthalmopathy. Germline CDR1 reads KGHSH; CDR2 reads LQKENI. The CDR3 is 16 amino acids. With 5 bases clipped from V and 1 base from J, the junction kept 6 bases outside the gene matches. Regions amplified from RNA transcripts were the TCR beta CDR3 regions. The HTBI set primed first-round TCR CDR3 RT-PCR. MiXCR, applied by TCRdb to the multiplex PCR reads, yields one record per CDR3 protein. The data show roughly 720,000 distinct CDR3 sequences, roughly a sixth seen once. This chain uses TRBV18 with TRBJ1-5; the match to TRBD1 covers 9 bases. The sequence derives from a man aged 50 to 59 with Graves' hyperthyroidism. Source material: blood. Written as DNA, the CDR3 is TGTGCCAGCTCAACTACCGGGACAGGGAGCAATCAGCCCCAGCATTTT. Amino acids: CASSTTGTGSNQPQHF.